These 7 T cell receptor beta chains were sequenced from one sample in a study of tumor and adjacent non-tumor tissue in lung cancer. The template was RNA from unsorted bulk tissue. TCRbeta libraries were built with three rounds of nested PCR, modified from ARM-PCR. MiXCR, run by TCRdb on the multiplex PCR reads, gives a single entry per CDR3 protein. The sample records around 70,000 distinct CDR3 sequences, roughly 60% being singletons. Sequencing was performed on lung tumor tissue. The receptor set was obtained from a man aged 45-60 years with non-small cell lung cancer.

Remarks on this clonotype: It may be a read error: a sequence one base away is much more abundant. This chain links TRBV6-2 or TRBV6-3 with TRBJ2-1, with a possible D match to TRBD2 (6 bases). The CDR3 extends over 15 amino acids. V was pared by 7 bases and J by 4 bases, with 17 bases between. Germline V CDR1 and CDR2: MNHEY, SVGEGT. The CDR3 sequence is CASNYRGGEYNEQFF. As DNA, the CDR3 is TGTGCCAGCAACTACCGGGGAGGAGAGTACAATGAGCAGTTCTTC.

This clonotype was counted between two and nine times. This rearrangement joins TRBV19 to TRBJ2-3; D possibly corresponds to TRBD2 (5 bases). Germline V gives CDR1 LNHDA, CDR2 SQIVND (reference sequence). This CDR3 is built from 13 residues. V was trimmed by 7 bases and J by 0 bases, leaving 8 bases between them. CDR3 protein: CASTRTSTDTQYF. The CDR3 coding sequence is TGTGCCAGTACCAGGACTAGCACAGATACGCAGTATTTT.

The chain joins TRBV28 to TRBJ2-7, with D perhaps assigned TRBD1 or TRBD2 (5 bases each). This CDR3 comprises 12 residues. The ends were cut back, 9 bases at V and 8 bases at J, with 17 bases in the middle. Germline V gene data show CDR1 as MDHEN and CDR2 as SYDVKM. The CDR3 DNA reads TGTGCCAGTAGCCGCCCCCGGGGCAAGCAGTACTTC. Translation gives CASSRPRGKQYF.

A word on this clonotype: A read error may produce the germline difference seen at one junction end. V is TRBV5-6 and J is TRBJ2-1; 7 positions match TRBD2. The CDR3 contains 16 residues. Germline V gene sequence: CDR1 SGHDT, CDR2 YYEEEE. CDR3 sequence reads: CASSPLGEGLHNERFF. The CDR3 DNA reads TGTGCCAGCAGCCCGCTGGGGGAGGGCCTCCACAATGAGCGGTTCTTC.

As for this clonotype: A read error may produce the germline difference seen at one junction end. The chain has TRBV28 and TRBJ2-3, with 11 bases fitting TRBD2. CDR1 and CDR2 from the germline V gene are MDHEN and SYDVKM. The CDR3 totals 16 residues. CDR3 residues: CASSFTSGGAADTLYF. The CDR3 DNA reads TGTGCCAGCAGTTTTACTAGCGGGGGAGCGGCAGATACGCTGTATTTT.

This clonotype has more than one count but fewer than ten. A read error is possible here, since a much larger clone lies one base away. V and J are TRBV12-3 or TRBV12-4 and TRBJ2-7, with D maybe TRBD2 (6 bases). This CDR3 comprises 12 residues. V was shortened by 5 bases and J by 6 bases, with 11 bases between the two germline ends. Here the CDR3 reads CASSPWGVEQYF. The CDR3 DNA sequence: TGTGCCAGCAGTCCCTGGGGGGTCGAGCAGTACTTC.

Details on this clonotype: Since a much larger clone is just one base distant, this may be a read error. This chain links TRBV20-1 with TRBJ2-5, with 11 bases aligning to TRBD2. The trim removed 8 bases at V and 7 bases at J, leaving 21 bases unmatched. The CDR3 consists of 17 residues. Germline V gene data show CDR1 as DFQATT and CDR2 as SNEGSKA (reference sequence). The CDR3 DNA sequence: TGCAGTACTCTTCCTAGCGGGAGGCCCCTTGCTGCAAGGACCCAGTACTTC. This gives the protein CSTLPSGRPLAARTQYF.